One sample yielded the 14 T cell receptor beta chains listed below, sequenced in a study of blood T cell repertoires in COVID-19. Method: immunoSEQ multiplex PCR; TCRdb's copy keeps in-frame clones and lacks some. The data show a few hundred thousand clones, with just under 90% seen just once and under 3.5% held by the top ten. Sequenced material: PBMCs or T cells enriched from blood (not recorded which). The source is a woman aged 45-59 years who had been exposed to COVID-19.

The rearrangement links TRBV27 to TRBJ1-2; 8 bases line up with TRBD1. Trimming cost V 6 bases and J 8 bases; bases outside gene matches: 11. Per germline, CDR1 MNHEY and CDR2 SMNVEV (reference sequence). The CDR3 totals 14 residues. The DNA of the CDR3 is TGTGCCAGCAGCCAACTACGACAGGGGAAGGGCTACACCTTC. Translated: CASSQLRQGKGYTF.

This chain connects TRBV19 to TRBJ1-1; TRBD1 matches at 7 bases. Losses at the gene ends were 0 bases for V and 6 bases for J; bases not matched to a gene: 1. The CDR3 spans 13 residues. Germline V gene sequence: CDR1 LNHDA, CDR2 SQIVND (reference sequence). This CDR3 is CASSIDQGAEAFF. In DNA, the CDR3 is TGTGCCAGTAGTATAGATCAGGGGGCTGAAGCTTTCTTT.

V gene TRBV5-4 combines with J gene TRBJ1-2; D is perhaps TRBD1 (5 bases). Trimming stripped 1 base from V and 5 bases from J, with 15 bases between. The CDR3 extends over 15 amino acids. Germline V gene sequence: CDR1 SGHNT, CDR2 YYREEE (reference sequence). The DNA of the CDR3 is TGTGCCAGCAGCTTGATCGAGGCAGGGATATATGGCTACACCTTC. Its translation is CASSLIEAGIYGYTF.

The chain combines TRBV4-2 with TRBJ2-1, with 9 bases matching TRBD2. CDR1 LGHNA and CDR2 YNFKEQ come from the germline V gene. There are 17 residues in the CDR3. V was clipped by 3 bases and J by 4 bases; unmatched bases: 10. CDR3 amino acids: CASSHGGGAAVYNEQFF. The DNA of the CDR3 is TGTGCCAGCAGCCACGGCGGGGGGGCCGCGGTGTACAATGAGCAGTTCTTC.

V gene TRBV9 combines with J gene TRBJ1-3; possible D gene TRBD1, 5 bases. Deletions cut 4 bases from V and 0 bases from J, with 17 bases between. Germline V gene lookup returns CDR1 SGDLS and CDR2 YYNGEE. This CDR3 region has 17 residues. The CDR3 DNA follows: TGTGCCAGCAGCTCCACCGGGACTGTACGCTCTGGAAACACCATATATTTT. This sequence encodes CASSSTGTVRSGNTIYF.

This chain links TRBV21-1 with TRBJ1-5; no DNA check was done on the table's D call, TRBD1. TRBV21-1 is a pseudogene. This CDR3 has 16 amino acids. The chain's CDR3 is CASSKEGRQGAQPQHF. For the CDR3, the DNA is TGTGCCAGCAGCAAAGAAGGGAGACAGGGGGCTCAGCCCCAGCATTTT.

The V gene is TRBV5-6, the J gene TRBJ1-5, with D hard to call. With 4 bases removed from V and 2 bases from J, the gap between germline ends came to 10 bases. CDR1 SGHDT and CDR2 YYEEEE come from the germline V gene. CDR3 length: 14 amino acids. The CDR3 nucleotides read TGTGCCAGCAGCGTCGGTCCGGGCAATCAGCCCCAGCATTTT. This encodes CASSVGPGNQPQHF.

This clone was detected ten times or more. The rearrangement joins TRBV28 to TRBJ1-6; D remains ambiguous. V was clipped by 4 bases and J by 9 bases, with 13 bases between them. Germline V lookup: CDR1 MDHEN, CDR2 SYDVKM. CDR3 length: 14 amino acids. The CDR3 reads CASSSVFSGSPLHF. The CDR3 DNA is TGTGCCAGCAGTTCTGTTTTTTCAGGTTCACCCCTCCACTTT.

The chain combines TRBV24-1 with TRBJ2-1; 7 bases agree with TRBD1. The CDR3 runs 17 residues. Germline loops: CDR1 KGHDR, CDR2 SFDVKD. The junction had 15 bases not matched to a gene; V was cut back by 3 bases and J by 8 bases. CDR3: CATSDGGQIKLFDEQFF. The CDR3 DNA follows: TGTGCCACCAGTGATGGGGGACAGATTAAGTTATTCGATGAGCAGTTCTTC.

The gene calls are TRBV7-9 and TRBJ1-4; D is perhaps TRBD1 (5 bases). Trimming took 5 bases from V and 8 from J, leaving 18 bases between them. CDR3 length equals 15 residues. Per the germline V gene, CDR1 is SEHNR and CDR2 is FQNEAQ (reference sequence). CDR3 coding DNA: TGTGCCAGCAGCCCGCGGGAGGTTGGGGCCGAAAAACTGTTTTTT. This sequence encodes CASSPREVGAEKLFF.

The CDR3 sequence: CAWSEYASSYNSPLHF. The CDR3 DNA is TGTGCCTGGAGTGAATACGCTAGTTCCTATAATTCACCCCTCCACTTT. V is TRBV30 and J is TRBJ1-6; no firm D call. There are 16 residues in the CDR3. V gave up 1 base and J gave up 1 base, with 11 bases separating them. CDR1 and CDR2 from the germline V gene are GTSNPN and SVGIG (reference sequence).

This sequence joins TRBV12-3 or TRBV12-4 and TRBJ2-2; the D is unclear. V gave up 2 bases and J gave up 7 bases, with 8 bases separating them. There are 13 residues in the CDR3. The CDR3 here is CASSLLSGGELFF. CDR3 bases: TGTGCCAGCAGTTTACTGTCAGGCGGGGAGCTGTTTTTT.

In its sample, this clone was seen once. This chain connects TRBV4-2 to TRBJ1-1; tentative D call: TRBD1 (6 bases). The germline V gene has CDR1 LGHNA and CDR2 YNFKEQ. The CDR3 covers 15 residues. V was shortened by 1 base and J by 0 bases, with 9 bases between the two germline ends. The CDR3 nucleotides read TGTGCCAGCAGCCAAGTAGGGGGTTTGAACACTGAAGCTTTCTTT. It translates to CASSQVGGLNTEAFF.

The V gene is TRBV7-2, the J gene TRBJ2-3; perhaps TRBD2 as D (5 bases). The V end lost 2 bases, the J end lost 2 bases, and 11 bases lay between the germline ends. The CDR3 runs 15 residues. Germline loops: CDR1 SGHTA, CDR2 FQGNSA. CDR3 nucleotides: TGTGCCAGCAGCTTACTAGCTCAGAACACAGATACGCAGTATTTT. The encoded protein is CASSLLAQNTDTQYF.